This TCR beta chain was profiled in a study of T cells in Graves' hyperthyroidism and ophthalmopathy. Fresh 10 ml peripheral blood yielded PBMCs. Details on this clonotype: Its specificity is unknown.

Germline V gene data show CDR1 as ENHRY and CDR2 as SYGVKD. The J segment lost 0 bases and the V segment lost 5 bases, leaving 6 bases of the junction unmatched. CDR3 length: 16 residues. What was amplified from RNA transcripts were TCR beta CDR3 regions. The TCR CDR3 was amplified in a first-round RT-PCR using the HTBI primer set. TCRdb called the multiplex PCR reads again in MiXCR, with one record for every CDR3 protein. The data contain around 800,000 distinct CDR3 sequences, around 39% of them singletons. Study results and caveats: Blood held most thyroid clonotypes expanded above 0.001 frequency. Ophthalmopathy stood apart from stable hyperthyroidism in a 13 V-J model.

The chain combines TRBV10-3 with TRBJ2-7; 11 bases align to TRBD2. Sequencing input: blood. The origin of this receptor is a man in his late teens or twenties with Graves' hyperthyroidism. The CDR3 reads CAISPGTSGISYEQYF. CDR3 nucleotide sequence: TGTGCCATCAGTCCCGGGACTAGCGGTATCTCCTACGAGCAGTACTTC.